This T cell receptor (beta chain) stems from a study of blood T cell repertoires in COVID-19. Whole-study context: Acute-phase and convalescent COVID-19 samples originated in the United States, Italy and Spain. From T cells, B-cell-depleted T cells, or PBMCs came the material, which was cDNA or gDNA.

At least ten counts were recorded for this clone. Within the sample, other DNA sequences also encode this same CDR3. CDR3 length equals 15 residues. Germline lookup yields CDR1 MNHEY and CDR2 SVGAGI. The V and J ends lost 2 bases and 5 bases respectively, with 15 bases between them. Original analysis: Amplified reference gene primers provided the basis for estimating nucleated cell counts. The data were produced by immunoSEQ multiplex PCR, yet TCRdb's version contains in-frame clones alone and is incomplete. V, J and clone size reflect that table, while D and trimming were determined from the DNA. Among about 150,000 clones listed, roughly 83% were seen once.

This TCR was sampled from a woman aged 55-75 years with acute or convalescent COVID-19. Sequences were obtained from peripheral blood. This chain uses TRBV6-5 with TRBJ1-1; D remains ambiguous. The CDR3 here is CASSYNSPGDTEAFF. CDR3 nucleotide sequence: TGTGCCAGCAGTTACAATTCCCCCGGGGATACTGAAGCTTTCTTT.